This entry is about one T cell receptor beta chain. Germline V CDR1 and CDR2: GTSNPN, SVGIG (reference sequence). Trimming removed 3 bases at V and 7 bases at J, with 15 bases between. This CDR3 contains 14 residues. The sample originates from a study of cytomegalovirus exposure and HLA in healthy donors. The PCR contained 60 Vbeta and 13 Jbeta primers. Using immunoSEQ multiplex PCR, the repertoire was profiled, and TCRdb retains in-frame clones only, with some absent. The sample has 70,000 to 90,000 clones, roughly 75% seen once. The rearrangement uses TRBV30 and TRBJ1-4; a weak D match, TRBD1 (5 bases). The sequence derives from a man in his forties in good health and CMV-seronegative. The specimen was PBMCs. The CDR3 spells CAWSAGTEGEKLFF. The CDR3 DNA follows: TGTGCCTGGAGCGCCGGGACGGAGGGTGAAAAACTGTTTTTT.